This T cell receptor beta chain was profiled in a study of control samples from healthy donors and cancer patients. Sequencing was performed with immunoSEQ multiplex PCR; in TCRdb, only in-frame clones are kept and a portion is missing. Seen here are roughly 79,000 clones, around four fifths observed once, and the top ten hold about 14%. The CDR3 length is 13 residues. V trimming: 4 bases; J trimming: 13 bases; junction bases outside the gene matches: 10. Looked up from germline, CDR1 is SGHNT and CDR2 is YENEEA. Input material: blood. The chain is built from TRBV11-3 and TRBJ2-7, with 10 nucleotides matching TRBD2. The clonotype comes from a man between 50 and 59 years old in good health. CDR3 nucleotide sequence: TGTGCCAGCAGCTCCACCTCCGGGACTAGCGCCTACTTC. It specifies CASSSTSGTSAYF.